Included here is one T cell receptor (beta chain) sequence, with context. Methods used by the authors: Amplification with reference gene primers provided the estimates of nucleated cell counts. The data were produced by immunoSEQ multiplex PCR, yet TCRdb's version contains in-frame clones alone and is incomplete. The V and J calls and clone size come from that table; D and trimming were worked out from the DNA. This table has some 530,000 clones, 80% to 90% appearing once. This record comes from a study of blood T cell repertoires in COVID-19. Looking at the study overall: Both acute and convalescent COVID-19 samples were obtained from the United States, Italy and Spain. The analysed material was cDNA or gDNA that came from T cells, B-cell-depleted T cells, or PBMCs.

The V gene's germline CDR1 is SGHNT and CDR2 YYREEE (reference sequence). The CDR3 has 13 residues. V lost 5 bases and J lost 0, with 9 bases in between. Participants' own reports of clinical history determined their cohort assignment. The TCR originated in a woman aged 55-69 years who had recovered from COVID-19. The J gene is TRBJ2-7, the V gene TRBV5-4; D may be TRBD1 (5 bases). Sequencing was performed on PBMCs or T cells enriched from blood (not recorded which). The CDR3 nucleotides read TGTGCCAGCAGTCAGGGAACCTCCTACGAGCAGTACTTC. Protein sequence: CASSQGTSYEQYF.